Listed below are T cell receptor beta chains from one sample, sequenced in a study of T cell repertoires in cytomegalovirus infection. From the reads, TCRdb called clonotypes with MiXCR, one entry per CDR3 protein. Of about 250,000 distinct CDR3 sequences listed, about 7% are singletons. Sequencing input: PBMCs. The receptors derive from a human donor in good health (CMV status not recorded). Some clones in this sample may be carry-over from other donors' samples. Each CDR3 is given with its conserved first and last residue. Each record gives: clone size, V gene, D gene, J gene, CDR3 protein, CDR3 DNA. The D gene is left open where the match is weak. Clone size is not always given. Where it is, it says once, few, many or a class for expanded clones.

clone size: many; V gene: TRBV29-1; D gene: NA; J gene: TRBJ2-1; CDR3 protein: CSVGTSEQFF; CDR3 DNA: TGCAGCGTTGGGACAAGTGAGCAGTTCTTC
clone size: many; V gene: TRBV29-1; D gene: NA; J gene: TRBJ2-3; CDR3 protein: CSVEGYGTGYEDTQYF; CDR3 DNA: TGCAGCGTTGAAGGGTATGGAACAGGTTATGAGGATACGCAGTATTTT
clone size: many; V gene: TRBV7-2; D gene: NA; J gene: TRBJ2-7; CDR3 protein: CASSSAGGSFKGYF; CDR3 DNA: TGTGCCAGCAGTTCGGCGGGCGGCAGTTTTAAGGGGTACTTC
clone size: NA; V gene: TRBV30; D gene: NA; J gene: TRBJ2-2; CDR3 protein: CAWSQGVNTGELFF; CDR3 DNA: TGTGCCTGGAGCCAAGGGGTAAACACCGGGGAGCTGTTTTTT
clone size: many; V gene: TRBV20-1; D gene: TRBD1; J gene: TRBJ1-2; CDR3 protein: CSAIRQGGNYGYTF; CDR3 DNA: TGCAGTGCTATACGCCAGGGGGGGAACTATGGCTACACCTTC
clone size: many; V gene: TRBV28; D gene: TRBD2; J gene: TRBJ2-2; CDR3 protein: CASKGLAGNTGELFF; CDR3 DNA: TGTGCCAGCAAGGGACTAGCGGGGAACACCGGGGAGCTGTTTTTT
clone size: many; V gene: TRBV23-1; D gene: NA; J gene: TRBJ1-2; CDR3 protein: CASSQSPPPGQLSYGYTF; CDR3 DNA: TGCGCCAGCAGTCAATCGCCCCCACCCGGACAGCTATCTTATGGCTACACCTTC
clone size: NA; V gene: TRBV20-1; D gene: TRBD2; J gene: TRBJ2-7; CDR3 protein: CSARDVASGLFEQYF; CDR3 DNA: TGCAGTGCTAGAGATGTCGCTAGCGGCCTTTTCGAGCAGTACTTC
clone size: NA; V gene: TRBV7-2; D gene: TRBD2; J gene: TRBJ2-1; CDR3 protein: CASSLPWSSGGTNYNEQFF; CDR3 DNA: TGTGCCAGCAGCTTACCGTGGTCCAGCGGGGGGACCAACTACAATGAGCAGTTCTTC
clone size: many; V gene: TRBV7-2; D gene: TRBD2; J gene: TRBJ2-3; CDR3 protein: CASSGRGGTDTQYF; CDR3 DNA: TGTGCCAGCAGTGGCCGGGGGGGCACAGATACGCAGTATTTT
clone size: many; V gene: TRBV24-1; D gene: NA; J gene: TRBJ1-2; CDR3 protein: CATSEGDYGYTF; CDR3 DNA: TGTGCCACCAGTGAGGGGGACTATGGCTACACCTTC
clone size: few; V gene: TRBV14; D gene: NA; J gene: TRBJ1-1; CDR3 protein: CASSQELGLEAFF; CDR3 DNA: TGTGCCAGCAGCCAAGAATTGGGACTCGAAGCTTTCTTT
clone size: many; V gene: TRBV6-5; D gene: NA; J gene: TRBJ1-5; CDR3 protein: CASSYSQGGQPQHF; CDR3 DNA: TGTGCCAGCAGTTACTCTCAGGGTGGTCAGCCCCAGCATTTT
clone size: few; V gene: TRBV11-3; D gene: TRBD1; J gene: TRBJ1-1; CDR3 protein: CASSVSGQRAEAFF; CDR3 DNA: TGTGCCAGCAGCGTCTCGGGACAGAGAGCAGAAGCTTTCTTT
clone size: many; V gene: TRBV6-2/TRBV6-3; D gene: NA; J gene: TRBJ2-2; CDR3 protein: CASSFRRGELFF; CDR3 DNA: TGTGCCAGCAGTTTCAGGCGCGGGGAGCTGTTTTTT
clone size: NA; V gene: TRBV7-9; D gene: NA; J gene: TRBJ1-2; CDR3 protein: CASSSMLGADGYTF; CDR3 DNA: TGTGCCAGCAGCTCGATGCTGGGGGCTGATGGCTACACCTTC